These 14 T cell receptor beta chains originate from one sample sequenced in a study of cytomegalovirus exposure and HLA in healthy donors. It was with 60 Vbeta and 13 Jbeta primers that the PCR ran. The assay was immunoSEQ multiplex PCR, and TCRdb's table has in-frame clones only and misses some. Here the sample spans some 160,000 clones, approximately 84% being singletons. Material: PBMCs. These receptors all stem from a man aged 25 to 40 in good health and CMV-seropositive.

The chain uses TRBV18 and TRBJ2-7, with TRBD2 matching 14 bases. The CDR3 has 15 amino acids. The germline CDR1 and CDR2 sequences are KGHSH and LQKENI. Unmatched junction bases numbered 9, after V lost 4 bases and J lost 10 bases. The CDR3 coding sequence is TGTGCCAGCTCACTCGGACTAGCGGGAGGACCTGAACAGTACGTC. Protein: CASSLGLAGGPEQYV.

This clone occurred a few times. The V and J genes are TRBV25-1 and TRBJ1-1; D call uncertain. Germline V lookup: CDR1 MGHDK, CDR2 SYGVNS. Deletions cut 7 bases from V and 11 bases from J, with 14 bases between. This CDR3 is built from 11 residues. DNA for the CDR3: TGTGCCAGCATATCGCTTGGGAGGGCTTTCTTT. This sequence encodes CASISLGRAFF.

The chain combines TRBV5-1 with TRBJ2-7; TRBD1 agrees at 8 bases. This CDR3 comprises 14 residues. Germline CDR1 is SGHRS and CDR2 is YFSETQ. The V and J ends lost 2 bases and 0 bases, in that order; junction bases with no gene match: 1. CDR3 amino acids: CASSFQGASYEQYF. CDR3 DNA: TGCGCCAGCAGCTTCCAGGGGGCCTCCTACGAGCAGTACTTC.

The chain recombines TRBV7-8 with TRBJ2-4; D not certain. V was shortened by 3 bases and J by 0 bases, with 15 bases between the two germline ends. CDR1 SGHVS and CDR2 FQNEAQ come from the germline V gene. The length of the CDR3 is 17 residues. The CDR3 here is CASSLALGNLAKNIQYF. The CDR3 nucleotides are TGTGCCAGCAGCTTGGCTCTAGGCAATCTAGCCAAAAACATTCAGTACTTC. The entire variable domain, with the rest obtained from reference TRBV7-8 and TRBJ2-4, is as follows: GAGVSQSPRYKVAKRGQDVALRCDPISGHVSLFWYQQALGQGPEFLTYFQNEAQLDKSGLPSDRFFAERPEGSVSTLKIQRTQQEDSAVYLCASSLALGNLAKNIQYFGAGTRLSVL.

There are a few counts of this clone. The genes are TRBV6-1 and TRBJ2-7; 8 bases agree with TRBD1. CDR1 is MNHNS and CDR2 is SASEGT in the germline V gene. The CDR3 loop spans 15 amino acids. Trimming at V came to 4 bases and at J to 3 bases, leaving 8 bases not matched to a gene. The DNA of the CDR3 is TGTGCCAGCAGTGTGTCCGGGACAGGAGGCTACGAGCAGTACGTC. Translation gives CASSVSGTGGYEQYV.

The chain carries TRBV19 and TRBJ1-4; D is ambiguous. Germline V gene data show CDR1 as LNHDA and CDR2 as SQIVND (reference sequence). The CDR3 contains 14 residues. Between the trimmed V and J ends, which lost 10 bases and 0 bases, there was a span of 12 bases. CDR3 in amino acids: CATALESTNEKLFF. Here the CDR3 DNA reads TGTGCCACCGCCCTCGAGTCAACTAATGAAAAACTGTTTTTT.

The chain recombines TRBV5-1 with TRBJ2-2; 8 bases are a match to TRBD1. Germline CDR1 reads SGHRS; CDR2 reads YFSETQ. This CDR3 spans 20 amino acids. V lost 5 bases to trimming and J lost 2 bases; unmatched junction nucleotides: 20. CDR3 in DNA: TGCGCCAGCAGTACTAGACAGGGGAGCCTAGAGCGGATAAACACCGGGGAGCTGTTTTTT. Its protein is CASSTRQGSLERINTGELFF.

This chain connects TRBV6-1 to TRBJ1-5; D gene unclear. V was cut by 4 bases and J by 7 bases, with 11 bases left in between. This CDR3 spans 13 amino acids. The V gene's germline CDR1 is MNHNS and CDR2 SASEGT. The CDR3 nucleotides read TGTGCCAGCAGTGTAAGGCGGGAACAGCCCCAGCATTTT. Encoded protein: CASSVRREQPQHF.

This chain connects TRBV19 to TRBJ1-5; TRBD1 matches 9 bases. J gave up 0 bases and V 6 bases, and 12 bases lay outside the gene matches. The CDR3 is 18 amino acids. CDR1 and CDR2 from the germline V gene are LNHDA and SQIVND (reference sequence). CDR3: CASRRDRVLIDSNQPQHF. The CDR3 DNA reads as TGTGCCAGTAGAAGGGACAGGGTCTTGATAGATAGCAATCAGCCCCAGCATTTT.

A single count supports this clone. The chain recombines TRBV19 with TRBJ1-5; 9 nucleotides agree with TRBD1. The CDR3 runs to 16 residues. J gave up 3 bases and V 2 bases, and 5 bases lay outside the gene matches. Germline CDR1 and CDR2: LNHDA and SQIVND (reference sequence). CDR3 nucleotides: TGTGCCAGTAGTATATTTGGGGACAGGGTCAATCAGCCCCAGCATTTT. This gives the protein CASSIFGDRVNQPQHF.

The V gene is TRBV19, the J gene TRBJ2-3; D may be TRBD1 (6 bases). This CDR3 has 16 amino acids. With 5 bases removed from V and 4 bases from J, the gap between germline ends came to 19 bases. Germline CDR1 LNHDA, CDR2 SQIVND (reference sequence). The CDR3 sequence: CASSSRQDGWADTQYF. The CDR3 DNA follows: TGTGCCAGTAGTTCACGACAGGATGGTTGGGCAGATACGCAGTATTTT.

This chain joins TRBV7-2 and TRBJ2-1; TRBD2 matches 9 bases. The CDR3 runs 14 residues. Germline CDR1 is SGHTA and CDR2 is FQGNSA. V gave up 3 bases and J gave up 9 bases; unmatched junction bases: 6. In DNA form, the CDR3 reads TGTGCCAGCAGCTTGGCGGGACTAGCAAGTGAGCAGTTCTTC. It specifies CASSLAGLASEQFF.

CDR3 sequence (DNA): TGTGCCAGCAGCTTGCCGGGAGGGGGGGGAAATTCACCCCTCCACTTT. The encoded protein is CASSLPGGGGNSPLHF. This chain connects TRBV5-6 to TRBJ1-6, with D maybe TRBD1 (6 bases). CDR3 size: 16 residues. The ends were cut back, 1 base at V and 7 bases at J, with 15 bases in the middle. The germline CDR1 and CDR2 sequences are SGHDT and YYEEEE.

The V and J genes are TRBV28 and TRBJ2-7; 13 nucleotides line up with TRBD2. The CDR3 extends over 14 amino acids. After removal of 4 bases from V and 5 bases from J, the junction contained 2 bases not matched to a gene. CDR1 and CDR2 from the germline V gene are MDHEN and SYDVKM. The CDR3 coding sequence is TGTGCCAGCAGTTCCGGGACTAGCGGGAACGAGCAGTACTTC. It yields the protein CASSSGTSGNEQYF.